This is a list of T cell receptor beta chains from one sample in a study of blood T cell repertoires in COVID-19. The repertoire was sequenced with immunoSEQ multiplex PCR; TCRdb's copy has only in-frame clones and lacks some. The sample has about 190,000 clones, roughly 84% seen once. The sample consisted of PBMCs or T cells enriched from blood (not recorded which). The receptors derive from a woman aged 25 to 39 who had been exposed to COVID-19. The CDR3 runs from the conserved cysteine through the conserved F or W. The order of the fields is clone size, V gene, D gene, J gene, CDR3 protein, CDR3 DNA. D genes are given only for firm matches. Size values are once, few and many counts, or a class for expanded clones, and some rows have none.

clone size: NA
V gene: TRBV21-1
D gene: NA
J gene: TRBJ1-5
CDR3 protein: CASSKAGDRILNQPQHF
CDR3 DNA: TGTGCCAGCAGCAAAGCCGGGGACAGGATCCTCAATCAGCCCCAGCATTTT

clone size: NA
V gene: TRBV6-5
D gene: NA
J gene: TRBJ1-2
CDR3 protein: CASSYGASGPRGYTF
CDR3 DNA: TGTGCCAGCAGTTACGGGGCCTCGGGCCCTAGGGGCTACACCTTC

clone size: NA
V gene: TRBV19
D gene: NA
J gene: TRBJ1-6
CDR3 protein: CASRVRGNSPLHF
CDR3 DNA: TGTGCCAGTAGGGTCCGGGGGAATTCACCCCTCCACTTT

clone size: NA
V gene: TRBV27
D gene: NA
J gene: TRBJ2-1
CDR3 protein: CASSSTETRSYNEQFF
CDR3 DNA: TGTGCCAGCAGTTCGACAGAGACCCGCTCCTACAATGAGCAGTTCTTC

clone size: NA
V gene: TRBV19
D gene: TRBD2
J gene: TRBJ2-1
CDR3 protein: CASSRGPYRGENNEQFF
CDR3 DNA: TGTGCCAGTAGTCGGGGCCCTTACCGGGGGGAAAACAATGAGCAGTTCTTC

clone size: NA
V gene: TRBV5-1
D gene: NA
J gene: TRBJ2-2
CDR3 protein: CASSLGTGSTGELFF
CDR3 DNA: TGCGCCAGCAGCTTGGGTACAGGAAGCACCGGGGAGCTGTTTTTT

clone size: NA
V gene: TRBV29-1
D gene: NA
J gene: TRBJ1-2
CDR3 protein: CSVVETIGYTF
CDR3 DNA: TGCAGCGTTGTCGAGACTATCGGCTACACCTTC

clone size: NA
V gene: TRBV20-1
D gene: NA
J gene: TRBJ1-1
CDR3 protein: CSASFPGGLTEAFF
CDR3 DNA: TGCAGTGCTAGTTTTCCGGGGGGCCTCACTGAAGCTTTCTTT

clone size: NA
V gene: TRBV10-3
D gene: NA
J gene: TRBJ1-2
CDR3 protein: CAISSVKDSYNYGYTF
CDR3 DNA: TGTGCCATCAGTTCCGTCAAGGACAGCTATAACTATGGCTACACCTTC

clone size: NA
V gene: TRBV5-8
D gene: TRBD1
J gene: TRBJ1-5
CDR3 protein: CASSPGQANQPQHF
CDR3 DNA: TGTGCCAGCAGCCCCGGACAGGCTAATCAGCCCCAGCATTTT

clone size: NA
V gene: TRBV3-1/TRBV3-2
D gene: TRBD1
J gene: TRBJ2-7
CDR3 protein: CASSQEPPRGWTGITYEQYF
CDR3 DNA: TGTGCCAGCAGCCAAGAGCCCCCCAGAGGTTGGACAGGGATTACCTACGAGCAGTACTTC

clone size: once
V gene: TRBV4-1
D gene: NA
J gene: TRBJ1-3
CDR3 protein: CASSHASRLNSGNTIYF
CDR3 DNA: TGCGCCAGCAGCCACGCCAGCCGACTGAACTCTGGAAACACCATATATTTT

clone size: NA
V gene: TRBV19
D gene: TRBD1
J gene: TRBJ2-1
CDR3 protein: CASSIGTGGEQFF
CDR3 DNA: TGTGCCAGTAGTATAGGGACAGGGGGCGAGCAGTTCTTC

clone size: NA
V gene: TRBV6-4
D gene: TRBD2
J gene: TRBJ2-3
CDR3 protein: CASSDGTSAPTDTQYF
CDR3 DNA: TGTGCCAGCAGTGACGGGACTAGCGCGCCCACAGATACGCAGTATTTT

clone size: NA
V gene: TRBV2
D gene: TRBD1
J gene: TRBJ1-4
CDR3 protein: CASRPTGGGRLGEKLFF
CDR3 DNA: TGTGCCAGCAGACCAACAGGGGGCGGACGTTTGGGGGAAAAACTGTTTTTT